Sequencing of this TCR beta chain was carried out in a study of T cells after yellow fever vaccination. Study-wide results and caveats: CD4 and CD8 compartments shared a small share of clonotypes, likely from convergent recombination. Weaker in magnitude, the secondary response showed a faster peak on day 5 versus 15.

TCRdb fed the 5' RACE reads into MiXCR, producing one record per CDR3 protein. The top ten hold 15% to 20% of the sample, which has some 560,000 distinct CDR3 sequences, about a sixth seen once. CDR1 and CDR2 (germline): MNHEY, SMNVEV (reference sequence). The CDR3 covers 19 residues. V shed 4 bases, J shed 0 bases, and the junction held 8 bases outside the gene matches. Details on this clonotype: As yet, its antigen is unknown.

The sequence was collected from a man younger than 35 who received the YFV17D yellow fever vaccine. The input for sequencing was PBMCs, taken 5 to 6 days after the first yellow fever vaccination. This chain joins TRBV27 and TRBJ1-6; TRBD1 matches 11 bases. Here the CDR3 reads CASSSGQGVLSSYNSPLHF. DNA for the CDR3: TGTGCCAGCAGTTCGGGACAGGGGGTCTTGAGCTCCTATAATTCACCCCTCCACTTT.